Listed below are T cell receptor beta chains from one sample, sequenced in a study of T-cell reconstitution after alpha-beta-depleted transplantation in children. A single record per CDR3 protein comes from TCRdb applying MiXCR to the PCR reads. Here the sample spans about 90,000 distinct CDR3 sequences, 7% to 10% being singletons. The source material was PBMCs from the stem cell graft donor, sampled from the stem cell graft. All receptors derive from a human donor who donated a stem cell graft to a child with congenital amegakaryocytic thrombocytopenia. Each CDR3 is given with its conserved first and last residue. D genes are given only for firm matches. Expanded clones are given a class, and other clones once, few, many or no size at all.

D gene,J gene,clone size,V gene,CDR3 protein,CDR3 DNA
TRBD1,TRBJ1-1,many,TRBV20-1,CSANRPGQHLNTEAFF,TGCAGTGCCAATCGCCCGGGACAGCACCTGAACACTGAAGCTTTCTTT
-,TRBJ2-1,few,TRBV11-3,CASSPQGAVYNEQFF,TGTGCCAGCAGCCCTCAAGGGGCAGTTTACAATGAGCAGTTCTTC
TRBD1,TRBJ2-6,-,TRBV28,CASSSGQALLSNVLTF,TGTGCCAGCAGTTCCGGACAGGCTCTGTTATCCAACGTCCTGACTTTC
TRBD1,TRBJ1-1,many,TRBV7-9,CATSDRVVTEAFF,TGTGCCACCTCTGACAGGGTCGTCACTGAAGCTTTCTTT
-,TRBJ1-3,many,TRBV12-3/TRBV12-4,CASSENRATLSGNTIYF,TGTGCCAGCAGTGAAAACCGCGCTACTCTCTCTGGAAACACCATATATTTT
-,TRBJ2-2,many,TRBV29-1,CSVGGAGELFF,TGCAGCGTTGGAGGGGCCGGGGAGCTGTTTTTT
TRBD1,TRBJ2-7,many,TRBV5-1,CASSLGTGVTEQYF,TGCGCCAGCAGCTTGGGGACAGGGGTTACCGAGCAGTACTTC
TRBD2,TRBJ2-2,few,TRBV5-6,CASSLGLALNTGELFF,TGTGCCAGCAGCTTGGGACTAGCCCTGAACACCGGGGAGCTGTTTTTT
TRBD1,TRBJ1-2,many,TRBV10-3,CAISGGQGDSNYGYTF,TGTGCCATCAGTGGAGGCCAGGGGGACTCTAACTATGGCTACACCTTC
-,TRBJ2-2,many,TRBV12-3/TRBV12-4,CASSLAASSGAGELFF,TGTGCCAGCAGTTTAGCGGCATCTTCCGGGGCCGGGGAGCTGTTTTTT
TRBD2,TRBJ2-3,-,TRBV20-1,CCASMASGRALADTQYF,TGCTGTGCTAGCATGGCTAGCGGGAGGGCCTTGGCAGATACGCAGTATTTT
-,TRBJ1-3,many,TRBV5-1,CASSLDTGNTIYF,TGCGCCAGCAGCTTGGATACTGGAAACACCATATATTTT
-,TRBJ1-6,many,TRBV27,CASTHRVSSYNSPLHF,TGTGCCAGCACCCACCGGGTCAGCTCCTATAATTCACCCCTCCACTTT
-,TRBJ2-2,many,TRBV5-1,CASSWAGSKGTGELFF,TGCGCCAGCAGCTGGGCCGGGTCTAAGGGCACCGGGGAGCTGTTTTTT
-,TRBJ1-5,many,TRBV20-1,CSARGMGSNQPQHF,TGCAGTGCTAGAGGTATGGGGAGCAATCAGCCCCAGCATTTT
-,TRBJ2-1,medium-sized,TRBV20-1,CSARKAGYSSYNEQFF,TGCAGTGCAAGGAAAGCGGGCTACAGCTCCTACAATGAGCAGTTCTTC
-,TRBJ2-3,few,TRBV11-2,CASSLVGTPVAGSTDTQYF,TGTGCCAGCAGCTTAGTAGGGACCCCTGTCGCGGGTTCCACAGATACGCAGTATTTT
-,TRBJ2-3,many,TRBV7-2,CASTLLGADTQYF,TGTGCCAGCACCCTTCTCGGGGCAGATACGCAGTATTTT
-,TRBJ1-1,many,TRBV20-1,CSARLGHINTEAFF,TGCAGTGCTAGATTGGGACACATTAACACTGAAGCTTTCTTT
-,TRBJ2-7,many,TRBV30,CAWSGTSSSYEQYF,TGTGCCTGGAGCGGGACATCGAGCTCCTACGAGCAGTACTTC
-,TRBJ1-3,few,TRBV11-2,CASRDLKWGPGNTIYF,TGTGCCAGCAGAGACCTGAAATGGGGCCCTGGAAACACCATATATTTT
-,TRBJ2-5,many,TRBV20-1,CSARPRAAPRETQYF,TGCAGTGCTAGACCCCGCGCGGCCCCCCGAGAGACCCAGTACTTC
TRBD2,TRBJ2-5,many,TRBV11-2,CASSRNAGGQETQYF,TGTGCCAGCAGCCGTAACGCGGGGGGCCAAGAGACCCAGTACTTC
TRBD2,TRBJ2-5,many,TRBV20-1,CSARMNLAGELRETQYF,TGCAGTGCTAGAATGAATTTAGCGGGAGAATTAAGAGAGACCCAGTACTTC
-,TRBJ1-3,many,TRBV20-1,CSASPPGEAPIYF,TGCAGTGCTAGTCCCCCAGGCGAGGCCCCCATATATTTT
TRBD1,TRBJ1-5,-,TRBV6-1,CASTPMTGQNQPQHF,TGTGCCAGCACTCCAATGACAGGGCAGAATCAGCCCCAGCATTTT
-,TRBJ2-6,many,TRBV30,CAWSKGGSGANVLTF,TGTGCCTGGAGTAAAGGTGGCTCTGGGGCCAACGTCCTGACTTTC
-,TRBJ2-5,-,TRBV5-6,CASSYTGLGETQYF,TGTGCCAGCAGCTATACAGGGTTAGGGGAGACCCAGTACTTC
TRBD1,TRBJ2-3,many,TRBV5-1,CASSLAGQGSADTQYF,TGCGCCAGCAGCTTGGCAGGACAGGGGAGCGCAGATACGCAGTATTTT
TRBD1,TRBJ1-2,many,TRBV5-1,CASRTGSDGYTF,TGCGCCAGTAGGACAGGGTCGGATGGCTACACCTTC
-,TRBJ2-3,many,TRBV14,CASSLLGSTHTQYF,TGTGCCAGCAGCCTACTAGGGTCTACACATACGCAGTATTTT
-,TRBJ2-5,many,TRBV20-1,CSVMETSLGQETQYF,TGCAGTGTTATGGAGACTTCCTTAGGACAAGAGACCCAGTACTTC
-,TRBJ1-4,many,TRBV2,CASRMDRTNEKLFF,TGTGCCAGCAGGATGGACAGAACTAATGAAAAACTGTTTTTT
-,TRBJ2-7,many,TRBV20-1,CSAPHSLSYGEQYF,TGCAGTGCCCCCCACAGCCTATCCTACGGTGAGCAGTACTTC
TRBD2,TRBJ2-3,-,TRBV29-1,CSVGSGSGTDTQYF,TGCAGCGTTGGTAGCGGGAGTGGGACAGATACGCAGTATTTT
-,TRBJ2-7,many,TRBV2,CASSGQGTYEQYF,TGTGCCAGCTCTGGGCAGGGAACCTACGAGCAGTACTTC
-,TRBJ2-7,many,TRBV7-8,CASSGYAGEQYF,TGTGCCAGCAGTGGGTACGCGGGGGAGCAGTACTTC
-,TRBJ2-5,many,TRBV6-5,CASTPWRSQETQYF,TGTGCCAGCACCCCGTGGAGGTCCCAAGAGACCCAGTACTTC
-,TRBJ2-5,few,TRBV18,CASSREVQETQYF,TGTGCCAGCTCACGGGAGGTACAAGAGACCCAGTACTTC
TRBD2,TRBJ2-4,many,TRBV20-1,CSARDHLAGKNIQYF,TGCAGTGCTAGAGATCATCTAGCGGGAAAAAACATTCAGTACTTC
TRBD1,TRBJ1-6,-,TRBV20-1,CSASGTGGSDSPLHF,TGCAGTGCTTCCGGGACAGGGGGCTCAGATTCACCCCTCCACTTT
-,TRBJ2-7,many,TRBV7-9,CASSLEYTYEQYF,TGTGCCAGCAGCTTAGAATATACCTACGAGCAGTACTTC
-,TRBJ2-3,many,TRBV28,CASSPFTDTQYF,TGTGCCAGCAGCCCGTTCACAGATACGCAGTATTTT
-,TRBJ2-5,many,TRBV7-8,CASSFRVAEGTQYF,TGTGCCAGCAGCTTTAGGGTGGCGGAGGGGACCCAGTACTTC
TRBD1,TRBJ2-6,few,TRBV4-1,CASSQHRGISGANVLTF,TGCGCCAGCAGCCAGCACAGGGGGATAAGTGGGGCCAACGTCCTGACTTTC
TRBD2,TRBJ2-1,-,TRBV10-1,CASSPGWGTSGADEQFF,TGCGCCAGCAGTCCAGGGTGGGGGACTAGCGGGGCCGATGAGCAGTTCTTC
TRBD1,TRBJ2-7,many,TRBV29-1,CSARTGRPGEQYF,TGCAGCGCTAGGACAGGGAGGCCGGGCGAGCAGTACTTC
-,TRBJ2-1,many,TRBV28,CASSSQQSGRSYNEQFF,TGTGCCAGCAGTTCCCAGCAGTCGGGGCGCTCCTACAATGAGCAGTTCTTC
-,TRBJ2-1,many,TRBV9,CASSPPSGYNEQFF,TGTGCCAGCAGCCCCCCCTCGGGTTACAATGAGCAGTTCTTC
-,TRBJ2-7,many,TRBV3-1,CASSQGGDGERSEQYF,TGTGCCAGCAGCCAAGGGGGAGACGGAGAGAGGTCCGAGCAGTACTTC
-,TRBJ2-1,many,TRBV12-3/TRBV12-4,CASSWGDGVYNEQFF,TGTGCCAGCAGTTGGGGGGACGGTGTATACAATGAGCAGTTCTTC